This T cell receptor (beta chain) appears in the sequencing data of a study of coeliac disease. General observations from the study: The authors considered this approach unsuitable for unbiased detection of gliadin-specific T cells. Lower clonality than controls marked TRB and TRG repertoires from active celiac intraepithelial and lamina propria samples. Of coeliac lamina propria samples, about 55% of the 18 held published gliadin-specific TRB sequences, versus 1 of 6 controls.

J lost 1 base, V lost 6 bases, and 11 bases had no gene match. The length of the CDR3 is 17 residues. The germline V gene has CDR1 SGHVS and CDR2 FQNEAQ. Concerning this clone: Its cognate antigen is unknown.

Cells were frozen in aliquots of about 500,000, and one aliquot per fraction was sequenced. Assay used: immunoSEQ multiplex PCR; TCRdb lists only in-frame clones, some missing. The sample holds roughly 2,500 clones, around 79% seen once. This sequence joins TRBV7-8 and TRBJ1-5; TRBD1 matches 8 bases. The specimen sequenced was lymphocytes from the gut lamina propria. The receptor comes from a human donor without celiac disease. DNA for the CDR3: TGTGCCAGCAGTCGACAGGGGCCTACCGGGAGCAATCAGCCCCAGCATTTT. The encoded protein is CASSRQGPTGSNQPQHF.